This T cell receptor (beta chain) was identified during a study of cytomegalovirus exposure and HLA in healthy donors. Amplification used 60 Vbeta primers and 13 Jbeta primers. TCRdb's copy holds only in-frame clones and misses some; the assay was immunoSEQ multiplex PCR. There are over 90,000 clones in the sample; about 74% occur only once, and 8.5% to 10% lies in the top ten. The TCR sequence derives from a male donor in good health and CMV-seropositive. What was sequenced was PBMCs.

The CDR3 DNA reads TGTGCCAGCAGTCCACGGGGGGAGAGCGTTGGCACAGATACGCAGTATTTT. Its translation is CASSPRGESVGTDTQYF. The gene calls are TRBV28 and TRBJ2-3; 7 bases map to TRBD2. Germline loops: CDR1 MDHEN, CDR2 SYDVKM. The length of the CDR3 is 17 residues. Trimming at V came to 5 bases and at J to 1 base, leaving 12 bases not matched to a gene.